A selection of T cell receptor beta chains follows, all from one sample in a study of T cells expressing NK-cell markers. TCRdb reprocessed the 5' RACE reads, keeping one entry per CDR3 protein, no DNA. The listing contains roughly 150,000 distinct CDR3 sequences. Sequences were obtained from blood T cells: a sorted CD56 or NKG2C T cell subset, CD4+ or CD8+ T cells, or bulk PBMC T cells (not recorded which). These receptors originate from a man aged 18-69 years in good health. Each CDR3 is given with its conserved first and last residue. The order of the fields is V gene, J gene, CDR3 protein.

>TRBV2|TRBJ2-2
CASTHKSVGGATRTGELFF
>TRBV4-2|TRBJ2-7
CASSQVEESGLSF
>TRBV13|TRBJ1-2
CASSPRGQAHYGYTF
>TRBV20-1|TRBJ1-2
CSARRTGLGIYGYTF
>TRBV19|TRBJ2-7
CASSASVTYEQYF
>TRBV20-1|TRBJ2-5
CSARSGLYKRETQYF
>TRBV6-5|TRBJ2-7
CASSYSTRGLDEQYF
>TRBV9|TRBJ1-4
CASSERQGAYEKLFF
>TRBV7-8|TRBJ2-7
CASSLAGGEPTYEQYF
>TRBV11-1|TRBJ2-1
CASSLVLTTSGVSYNEQFF
>TRBV30|TRBJ2-5
CAWSEGTSGGQETQYF
>TRBV29-1|TRBJ2-7
CSVMGATGGSYEQYF
>TRBV20-1|TRBJ1-1
CSGPIRGMNTEAFF
>TRBV7-3|TRBJ2-3
CASSLTRGGADTQYF
>TRBV6-5|TRBJ1-2
CASSYSKGGRDGYTF
>TRBV19|TRBJ2-1
CASSIAGGPNEQFF
>TRBV7-9|TRBJ2-1
CASSSTGGGLNEQFF
>TRBV5-4|TRBJ1-2
CASSLDRVDYGYTF
>TRBV6-5|TRBJ2-2
CASSYSMKGAAGELFF
>TRBV21-1|TRBJ2-5
CASPGLELPSDF
>TRBV12-3/TRBV12-4|TRBJ2-1
CASSFLSRGRDEQFF
>TRBV9|TRBJ2-3
CASSAMRAGGDDTQYF
>TRBV6-1|TRBJ2-1
CASSPTGTKYNEQFF
>TRBV28|TRBJ2-3
CASSPKTSTDTQYF
>TRBV23-1|TRBJ2-7
CASSQSGPGDNSYEQYF
>TRBV5-5|TRBJ2-3
CASSLSRDSSTDTQYF
>TRBV14|TRBJ2-7
CASSQEALSSYEQYF
>TRBV5-1|TRBJ2-3
CASSLVARTDFTDTQYF
>TRBV14|TRBJ2-3
CASSRFEAGSTDTQYF
>TRBV10-3|TRBJ2-3
CAISEWGERITDTQYF
>TRBV14|TRBJ2-3
CASSQALPGGLGTDTQYF
>TRBV7-2|TRBJ2-2
CASSLASPGLADPTNTGELFF
>TRBV19|TRBJ2-7
CASSIYIGGPSYEQYF
>TRBV28|TRBJ1-5
CASSLSAGRSQPQHF
>TRBV29-1|TRBJ2-1
CSVENRLSSYNEQFF
>TRBV19|TRBJ2-5
CASSRQGDLETQYF
>TRBV14|TRBJ1-1
CASSQEDMNTEAFF
>TRBV20-1|TRBJ2-2
CSAGGDREAPGELFF
>TRBV24-1|TRBJ1-4
CATSGAGGANEKLFF
>TRBV9|TRBJ2-3
CASSELLHTDTQYF
>TRBV12-3/TRBV12-4|TRBJ2-1
CASSSGGEQFF
>TRBV19|TRBJ2-7
CASSIETASYEQYF
>TRBV3-1|TRBJ2-5
CASSQEGATRQETQYF
>TRBV9|TRBJ2-5
CASSPHVGSIETQYF
>TRBV24-1|TRBJ1-6
CATDQTRHNSPLHF
>TRBV12-3/TRBV12-4|TRBJ1-1
CASSFPAGMNTEAFF
>TRBV10-3|TRBJ2-3
CATRTGVADTQYF
>TRBV4-2|TRBJ2-2
CASSQDVGGAPTGELFF
>TRBV7-9|TRBJ2-5
CASSLFLGEETQYF
>TRBV19|TRBJ2-1
CASSRDLGYNEQFF
>TRBV5-1|TRBJ2-3
CASSPGGRGYSDTQYF
>TRBV20-1|TRBJ2-1
CSAGGTSGGAYNEQFF
>TRBV28|TRBJ2-7
CASSRAASAAYEQYF
>TRBV12-3/TRBV12-4|TRBJ1-5
CASRDPNQPQHF
>TRBV28|TRBJ2-1
CASSPEPGDDEQFF
>TRBV29-1|TRBJ2-5
CSVHQRIGETQYF
>TRBV7-8|TRBJ2-7
CASSLTGVAYEQYF